A single sample is the source of the 5 T cell receptor beta chains below, sequenced in a study of cytomegalovirus exposure and HLA in healthy donors. Primers: 60 Vbeta forward and 13 Jbeta reverse. The assay was immunoSEQ multiplex PCR, and TCRdb's table has in-frame clones only and misses some. The top ten hold roughly 5.7% of the sample, which has roughly 100,000 clones, 60% to 85% seen once. Input material: PBMCs. These receptors were collected from a male donor in good health and CMV-seronegative.

This clone occurred a few times. The V and J genes are TRBV5-6 and TRBJ1-1, with 9 bases aligning to TRBD1. CDR1 is SGHDT and CDR2 is YYEEEE in the germline V gene. The CDR3 spans 19 residues. The V segment lost 3 bases and the J segment 3 bases; nucleotides outside the gene matches: 18. The CDR3 coding sequence is TGTGCCAGCAGCTCCTACAGGGGGCGCGGTTTTTTTTCGGACACTGAAGCTTTCTTT. Protein product: CASSSYRGRGFFSDTEAFF.

This clone was observed a single time. The rearrangement joins TRBV2 to TRBJ2-5; 8 nucleotides align to TRBD2. V lost 5 bases to trimming and J lost 5 bases; unmatched junction nucleotides: 7. The CDR3 loop spans 14 amino acids. The germline V gene encodes CDR1 SNHLY and CDR2 FYNNEI. In nucleotides, the CDR3 is TGTGCCAGCAGTCCCGGGACTAGAGTTGAGACCCAGTACTTC. Residues: CASSPGTRVETQYF.

The chain is built from TRBV27 and TRBJ2-7; 9 nucleotides align to TRBD2. The CDR3 runs to 13 residues. CDR1 and CDR2 (germline): MNHEY, SMNVEV (reference sequence). V was clipped by 6 bases and J by 2 bases; unmatched bases: 2. The CDR3 region is CASRLAGPYEQYF. The CDR3 DNA reads TGTGCCAGCAGGCTAGCGGGACCCTACGAGCAGTACTTC.

The rearrangement joins TRBV30 to TRBJ2-2; D is perhaps TRBD2 (5 bases). The V gene's germline CDR1 is GTSNPN and CDR2 SVGIG (reference sequence). Trimming cost V 0 bases and J 5 bases, with 10 bases left between them. The CDR3 has 14 amino acids. The CDR3 DNA reads TGTGCCTGGAGTGTACTTTCGGGAACCGGGGAGCTGTTTTTT. Protein product: CAWSVLSGTGELFF.

The chain combines TRBV2 with TRBJ2-1, with 9 positions matching TRBD1. This CDR3 is 14 amino acids long. Germline values: CDR1 SNHLY, CDR2 FYNNEI. The junction had 4 bases not matched to a gene; V was cut back by 4 bases and J by 6 bases. CDR3 coding DNA: TGTGCCAGCAGTGGACAGGGGGGGAGCAATGAGCAGTTCTTC. Protein sequence: CASSGQGGSNEQFF.